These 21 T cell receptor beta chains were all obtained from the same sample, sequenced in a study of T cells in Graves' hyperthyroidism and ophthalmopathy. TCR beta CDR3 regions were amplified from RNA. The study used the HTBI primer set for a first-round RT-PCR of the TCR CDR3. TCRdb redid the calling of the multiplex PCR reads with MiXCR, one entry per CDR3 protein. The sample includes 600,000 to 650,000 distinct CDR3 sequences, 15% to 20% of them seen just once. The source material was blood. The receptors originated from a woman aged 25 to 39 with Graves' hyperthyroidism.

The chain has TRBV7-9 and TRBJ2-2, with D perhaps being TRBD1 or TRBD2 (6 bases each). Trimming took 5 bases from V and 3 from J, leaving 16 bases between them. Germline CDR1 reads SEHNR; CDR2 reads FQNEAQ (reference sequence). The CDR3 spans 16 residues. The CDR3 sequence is CASSTPRGGDTGELFF. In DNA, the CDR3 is TGTGCCAGCAGCACCCCCAGGGGAGGTGACACCGGGGAGCTGTTTTTT.

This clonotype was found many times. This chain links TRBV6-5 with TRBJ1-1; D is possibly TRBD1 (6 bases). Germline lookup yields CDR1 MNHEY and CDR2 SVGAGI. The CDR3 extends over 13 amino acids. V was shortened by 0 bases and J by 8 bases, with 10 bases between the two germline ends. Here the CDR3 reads CASSYSDSREAFF. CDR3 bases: TGTGCCAGCAGTTACTCGGACAGCCGAGAAGCTTTCTTT.

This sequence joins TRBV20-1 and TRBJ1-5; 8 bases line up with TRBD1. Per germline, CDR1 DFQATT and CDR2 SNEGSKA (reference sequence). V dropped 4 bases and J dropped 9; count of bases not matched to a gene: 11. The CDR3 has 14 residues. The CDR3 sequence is CSAIPNRGGGPQHF. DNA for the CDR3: TGCAGTGCTATCCCTAACAGGGGGGGGGGGCCCCAGCATTTT.

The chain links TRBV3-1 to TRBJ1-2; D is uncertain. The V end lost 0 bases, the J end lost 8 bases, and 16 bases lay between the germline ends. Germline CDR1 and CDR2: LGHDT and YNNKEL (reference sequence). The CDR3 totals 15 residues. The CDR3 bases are TGTGCCAGCAGCCAAGATCCATACAATGGCCGCGGCTACACCTTC. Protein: CASSQDPYNGRGYTF.

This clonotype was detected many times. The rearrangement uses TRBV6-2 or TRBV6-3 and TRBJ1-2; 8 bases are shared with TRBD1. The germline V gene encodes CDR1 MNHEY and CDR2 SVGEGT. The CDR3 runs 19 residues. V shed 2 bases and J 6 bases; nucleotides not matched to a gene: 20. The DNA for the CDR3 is TGTGCCAGCAGTTACCGATTAAGCGGACAGGGTGGAAATGATGATGGCTACACCTTC. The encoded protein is CASSYRLSGQGGNDDGYTF.

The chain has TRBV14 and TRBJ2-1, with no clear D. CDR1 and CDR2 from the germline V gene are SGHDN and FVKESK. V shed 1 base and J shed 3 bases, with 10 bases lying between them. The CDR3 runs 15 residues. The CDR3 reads CASSQAGARYNEQFF. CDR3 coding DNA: TGTGCCAGCAGCCAAGCTGGCGCGCGCTACAATGAGCAGTTCTTC.

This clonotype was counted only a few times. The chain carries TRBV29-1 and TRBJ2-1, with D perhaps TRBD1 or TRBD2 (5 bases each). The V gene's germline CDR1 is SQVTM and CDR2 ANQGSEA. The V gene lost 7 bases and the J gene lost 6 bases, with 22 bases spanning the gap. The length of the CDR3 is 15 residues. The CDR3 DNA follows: TGCAGCGCCCCACGGGTTGAGGGGCGCGGCAATGAGCAGTTCTTC. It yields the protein CSAPRVEGRGNEQFF.

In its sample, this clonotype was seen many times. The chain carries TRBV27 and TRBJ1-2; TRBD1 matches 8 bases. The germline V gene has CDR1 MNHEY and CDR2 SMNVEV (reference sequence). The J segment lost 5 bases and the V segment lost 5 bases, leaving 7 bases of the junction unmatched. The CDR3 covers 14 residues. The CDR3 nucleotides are TGTGCCAGCAGTCCCGGACAGGGCCTATATGGCTACACCTTC. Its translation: CASSPGQGLYGYTF.

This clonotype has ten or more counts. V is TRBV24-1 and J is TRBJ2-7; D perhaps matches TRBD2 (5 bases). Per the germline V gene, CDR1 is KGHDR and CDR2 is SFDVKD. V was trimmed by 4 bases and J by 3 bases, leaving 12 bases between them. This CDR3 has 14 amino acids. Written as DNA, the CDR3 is TGTGCCACCAGTGAGGCAGGAGGTAGCTACGAGCAGTACTTC. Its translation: CATSEAGGSYEQYF.

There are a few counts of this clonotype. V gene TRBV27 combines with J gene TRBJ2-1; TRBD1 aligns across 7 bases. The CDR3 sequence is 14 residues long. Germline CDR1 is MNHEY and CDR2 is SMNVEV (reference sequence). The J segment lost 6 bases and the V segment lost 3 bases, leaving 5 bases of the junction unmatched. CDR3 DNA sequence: TGTGCCAGCAGTTTTCGGGCAGGGGGCAATGAGCAGTTCTTC. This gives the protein CASSFRAGGNEQFF.

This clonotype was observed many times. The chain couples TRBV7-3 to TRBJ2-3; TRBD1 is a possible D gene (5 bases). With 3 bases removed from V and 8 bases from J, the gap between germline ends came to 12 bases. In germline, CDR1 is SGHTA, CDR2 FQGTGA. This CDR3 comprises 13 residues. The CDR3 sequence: CASSFQGKATQYF. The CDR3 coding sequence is TGTGCCAGCAGCTTTCAGGGAAAGGCTACGCAGTATTTT.

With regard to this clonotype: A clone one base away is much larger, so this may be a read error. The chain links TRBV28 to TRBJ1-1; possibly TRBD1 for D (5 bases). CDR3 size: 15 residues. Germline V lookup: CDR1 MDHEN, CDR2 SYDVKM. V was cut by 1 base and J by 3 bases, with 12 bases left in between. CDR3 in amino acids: CASSLSGLVDTEAFF. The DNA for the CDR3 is TGTGCCAGCAGTTTATCGGGACTAGTGGACACTGAAGCTTTCTTT. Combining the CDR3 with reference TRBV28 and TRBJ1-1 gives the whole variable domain DVKVTQSSRYLVKRTGEKVFLECVQDMDHENMFWYRQDPGLGLRLIYFSYDVKMKEKGDIPEGYSVSREKKERFSLILESASTNQTSMYLCASSLSGLVDTEAFFGQGTRLTVV.

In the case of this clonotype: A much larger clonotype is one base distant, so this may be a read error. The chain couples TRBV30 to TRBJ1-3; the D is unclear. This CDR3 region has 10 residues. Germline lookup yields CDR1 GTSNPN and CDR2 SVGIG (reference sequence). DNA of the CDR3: TGTGCCTGGTCTGGAAACACCGTATATTTT. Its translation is CAWSGNTVYF.

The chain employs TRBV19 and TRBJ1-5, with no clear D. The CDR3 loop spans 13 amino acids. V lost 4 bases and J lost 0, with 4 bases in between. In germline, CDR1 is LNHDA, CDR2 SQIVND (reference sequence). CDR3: CASSTHSNQPQHF. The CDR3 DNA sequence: TGTGCCAGTAGTACACATAGCAATCAGCCCCAGCATTTT.

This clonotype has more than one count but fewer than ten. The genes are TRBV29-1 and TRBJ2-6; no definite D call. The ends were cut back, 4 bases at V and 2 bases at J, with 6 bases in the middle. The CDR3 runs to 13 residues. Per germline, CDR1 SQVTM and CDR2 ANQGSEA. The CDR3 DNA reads TGCAGCGTTGCAGAGGCTGGGGCCAACGTCCTGACTTTC. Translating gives CSVAEAGANVLTF.

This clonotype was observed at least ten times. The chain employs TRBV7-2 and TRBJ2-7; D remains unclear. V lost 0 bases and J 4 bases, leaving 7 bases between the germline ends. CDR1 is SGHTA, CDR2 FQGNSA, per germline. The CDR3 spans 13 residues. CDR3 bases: TGTGCCAGCAGCTTAGCTTCCCAATACGAGCAGTACTTC. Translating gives CASSLASQYEQYF.

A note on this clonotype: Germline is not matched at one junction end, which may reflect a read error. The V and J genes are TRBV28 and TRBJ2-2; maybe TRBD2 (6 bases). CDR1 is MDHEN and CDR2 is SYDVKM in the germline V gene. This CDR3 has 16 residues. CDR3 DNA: TGTGCCGGCAGTTTCTTGACCGGGACTTACACCGGGGAGCTGTTTTTT. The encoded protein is CAGSFLTGTYTGELFF.

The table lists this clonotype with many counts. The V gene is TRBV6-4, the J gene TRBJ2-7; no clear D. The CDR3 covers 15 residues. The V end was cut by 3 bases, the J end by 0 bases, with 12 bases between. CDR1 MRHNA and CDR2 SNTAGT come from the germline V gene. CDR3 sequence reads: CASSEEQLCSYEQYF. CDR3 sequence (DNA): TGTGCCAGCAGTGAAGAACAGCTATGCTCCTACGAGCAGTACTTC.

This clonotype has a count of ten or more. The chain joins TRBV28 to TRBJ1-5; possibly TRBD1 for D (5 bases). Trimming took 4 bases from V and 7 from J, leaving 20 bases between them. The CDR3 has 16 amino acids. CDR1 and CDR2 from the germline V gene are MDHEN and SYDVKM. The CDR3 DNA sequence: TGTGCCAGCAGTTCCCCCGGGGAGGCCAAGGGGCAGCCCCAGCATTTT. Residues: CASSSPGEAKGQPQHF.

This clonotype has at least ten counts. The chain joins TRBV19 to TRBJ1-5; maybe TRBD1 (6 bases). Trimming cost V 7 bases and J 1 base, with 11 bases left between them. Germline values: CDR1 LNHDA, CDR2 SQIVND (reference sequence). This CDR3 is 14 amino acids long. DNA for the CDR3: TGTGCCAGTATGGGGGCGTTGAGCAATCAGCCCCAGCATTTT. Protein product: CASMGALSNQPQHF.

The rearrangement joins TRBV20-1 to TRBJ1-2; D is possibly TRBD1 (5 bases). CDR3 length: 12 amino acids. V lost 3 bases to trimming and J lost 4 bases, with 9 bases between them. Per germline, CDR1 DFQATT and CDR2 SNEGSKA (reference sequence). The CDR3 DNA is TGCAGTGCTAGCCGCCAGGGCTATGGCTACACCTTC. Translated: CSASRQGYGYTF.